This is a list of T cell receptor beta chains from one sample in a study of control samples from healthy donors and cancer patients. Data came from immunoSEQ multiplex PCR; TCRdb stores just in-frame clones and leaves some out. The sample shows over 150,000 clones, around 92% of them seen only once. Sample: blood. Receptors originate from a woman in her 40s in good health. CDR3s include the opening cysteine and the closing phenylalanine or tryptophan. The D gene is left open where the match is weak. Rows may omit the clone size; those that give it use once, few, many or a size class.

v_gene	j_gene	abundance	d_gene	CDR3nt	CDR3aa
TRBV15	TRBJ1-6	.	.	TGTGCCACCAGAGAAGGCCGGGATAATTCACCCCTCCACTTT	CATREGRDNSPLHF
TRBV12-3/TRBV12-4	TRBJ1-5	once	.	TGTGCCAGCAGTTTGTTTAGCAATCAGCCCCAGCATTTT	CASSLFSNQPQHF
TRBV5-6	TRBJ2-5	.	.	TGTGCCAGCAGCTTGGATGGGGGCGAGACCCAGTACTTC	CASSLDGGETQYF
TRBV28	TRBJ1-1	.	.	TGTGCCAGCAGTTCGGGGAAGAGGAACACTGAAGCTTTCTTT	CASSSGKRNTEAFF
TRBV4-1	TRBJ1-5	.	.	TGCGCCAGCAGCCAAGTGGGCAGCAATCAGCCCCAGCATTTT	CASSQVGSNQPQHF
TRBV12-3/TRBV12-4	TRBJ2-1	.	.	TGTGCCAGCAGCAAGAGCTGGAATGAGCAGTTCTTC	CASSKSWNEQFF
TRBV10-1	TRBJ1-1	.	.	TGCGCCAGCAGCCCTTGGTCTAACACTGAAGCTTTCTTT	CASSPWSNTEAFF
TRBV6-5	TRBJ2-2	.	.	TGTGCCAGCAGTTACGCCAGGGCCAGCACCGGGGAGCTGTTTTTT	CASSYARASTGELFF
TRBV5-1	TRBJ1-1	.	TRBD1	TGCGCCAGCAGCGGACAGGGGAGTGAAGCTTTCTTT	CASSGQGSEAFF
TRBV24-1	TRBJ2-5	once	.	TGTGCCACCAGTGATTTCACCGGGGGAAGAGAGACCCAGTACTTC	CATSDFTGGRETQYF
TRBV19	TRBJ2-3	.	.	TGTGCCAGTAATAGGGGAGGCGGCACAGATACGCAGTATTTT	CASNRGGGTDTQYF
TRBV6-5	TRBJ1-1	.	.	TGTGCCAGCAGAGTGAACACTGAAGCTTTCTTT	CASRVNTEAFF
TRBV7-2	TRBJ1-2	once	TRBD1	TGTGCCAGCAGCTTAAGCCCAGGGGGGACTGGTGGCTACACCTTC	CASSLSPGGTGGYTF
TRBV24-1	TRBJ2-3	.	TRBD1	TGTGCCACCAGTGACGCGACAGGGAGTGGGGATACGCAGTATTTT	CATSDATGSGDTQYF
TRBV11-2	TRBJ2-3	once	TRBD1	TGTGCCAGCAGCTTCGTGACAGGGCGGTCCACAGATACGCAGTATTTT	CASSFVTGRSTDTQYF
TRBV27	TRBJ2-7	.	TRBD1	TGTGCCAGCAGTTTATCGCTCGGGGACAGGTACTACGAGCAGTACTTC	CASSLSLGDRYYEQYF
TRBV6-5	TRBJ1-1	.	.	TGTGCCAGCAGTTACCTTCGGTCCGGGACGGACGAAACTGCTTTCTTT	CASSYLRSGTDETAFF
TRBV27	TRBJ1-5	.	TRBD1	TGTGCCAGCAGTTCCGGGACAGGGCACTATCAGCCCCAGCATTTT	CASSSGTGHYQPQHF
TRBV5-4	TRBJ1-2	.	.	TGTGCCAGCAGCTTGGCCGGCCCTGCTAACTATGGCTACACCTTC	CASSLAGPANYGYTF
TRBV15	TRBJ1-5	.	TRBD1	TGTGCCACCAGCCCTACAGGGGATAGCAATCAGCCCCAGCATTTT	CATSPTGDSNQPQHF
TRBV27	TRBJ1-5	.	TRBD1	TGTGCCAGCAGTTCAGGGACAGGGGGGGACCAGCCCCAGCATTTT	CASSSGTGGDQPQHF
TRBV15	TRBJ2-5	.	TRBD2	TGTGCCACCAGCAGAGATAGGGGGAATTTAAGGATTTCTAGCGGGGGAGAAGAGACCCAGTACTTC	CATSRDRGNLRISSGGEETQYF
TRBV6-5	TRBJ2-1	.	.	TGTGCCAGCGGGAGGAGCTCCTACAATGAGCAGTTCTTC	CASGRSSYNEQFF